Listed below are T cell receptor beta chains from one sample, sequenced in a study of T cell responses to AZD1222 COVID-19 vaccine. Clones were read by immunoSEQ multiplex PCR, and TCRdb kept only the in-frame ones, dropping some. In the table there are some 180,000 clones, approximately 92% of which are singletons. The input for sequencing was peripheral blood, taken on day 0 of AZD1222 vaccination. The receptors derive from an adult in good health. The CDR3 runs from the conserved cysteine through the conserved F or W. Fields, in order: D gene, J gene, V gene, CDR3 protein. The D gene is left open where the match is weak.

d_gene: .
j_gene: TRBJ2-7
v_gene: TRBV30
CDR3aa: CAWSGTDEQYF

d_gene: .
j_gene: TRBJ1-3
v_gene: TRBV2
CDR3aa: CAISTGNTIYF

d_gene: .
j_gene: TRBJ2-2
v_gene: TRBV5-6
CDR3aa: CASSSGQRPTGELFF

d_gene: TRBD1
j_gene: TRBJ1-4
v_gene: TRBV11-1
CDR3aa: CASSEGGTNEKLFF

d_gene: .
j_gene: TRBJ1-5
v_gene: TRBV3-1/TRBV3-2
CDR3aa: CASSQGVSQPQHF

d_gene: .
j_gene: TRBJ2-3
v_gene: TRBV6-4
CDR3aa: CASSEGGWGTDTQYF

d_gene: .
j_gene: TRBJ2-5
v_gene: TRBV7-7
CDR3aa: CASSLVSQGGRETQYF

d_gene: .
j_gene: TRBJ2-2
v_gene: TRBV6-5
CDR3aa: CASSWGQNTGELFF

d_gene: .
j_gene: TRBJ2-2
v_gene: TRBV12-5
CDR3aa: CASGLIQGYTGELFF

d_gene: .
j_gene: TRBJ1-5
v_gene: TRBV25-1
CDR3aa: CASRRGGANQPQHF

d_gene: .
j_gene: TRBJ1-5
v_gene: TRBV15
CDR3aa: CAAQVGFNQPQHF

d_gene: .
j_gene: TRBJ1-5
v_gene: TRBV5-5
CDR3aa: CASSFGPINQPQHF

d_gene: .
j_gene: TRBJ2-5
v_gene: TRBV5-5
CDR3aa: CASSLRRAETQYF

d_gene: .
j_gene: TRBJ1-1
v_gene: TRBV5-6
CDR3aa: CASSRPRGDTEAFF

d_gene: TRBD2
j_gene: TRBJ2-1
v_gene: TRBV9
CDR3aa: CASSVRLANYNEQFF

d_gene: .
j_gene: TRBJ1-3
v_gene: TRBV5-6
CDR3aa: CASSSPAGLGGNTIYF

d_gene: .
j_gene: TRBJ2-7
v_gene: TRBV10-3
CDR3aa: CAISAVETYEQYF

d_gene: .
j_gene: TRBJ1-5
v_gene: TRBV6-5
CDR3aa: CASSYDRNSNQPQHF

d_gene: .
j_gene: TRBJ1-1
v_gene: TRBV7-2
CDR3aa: CASSTITATEAFF

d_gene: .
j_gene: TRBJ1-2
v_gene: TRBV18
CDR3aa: CASSPPGRDYGYTF

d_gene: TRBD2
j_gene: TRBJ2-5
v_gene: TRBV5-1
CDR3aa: CASSLELAGEQETQYF

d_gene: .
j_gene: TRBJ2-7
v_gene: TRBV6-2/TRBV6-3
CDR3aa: CASSYGRGLSYEQYF

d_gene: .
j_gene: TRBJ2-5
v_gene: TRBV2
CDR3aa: CASIGGRETQYF

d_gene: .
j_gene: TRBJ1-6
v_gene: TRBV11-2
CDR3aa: CASSLGGENSPLHF

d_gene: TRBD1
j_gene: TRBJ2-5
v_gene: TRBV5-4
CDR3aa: CASSTDRGREETQYF

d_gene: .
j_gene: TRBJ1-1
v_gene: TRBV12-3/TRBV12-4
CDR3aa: CASSLTSTEAFF

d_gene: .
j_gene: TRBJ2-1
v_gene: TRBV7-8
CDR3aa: CASSPKNEQFF

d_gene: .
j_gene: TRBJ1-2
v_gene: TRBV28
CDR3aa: CASSVDAAYGYTF

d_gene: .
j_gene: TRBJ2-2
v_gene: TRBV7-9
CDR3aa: CASSFGDTGELFF

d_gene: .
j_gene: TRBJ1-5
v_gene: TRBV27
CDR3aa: CASSLSKAVNQPQHF

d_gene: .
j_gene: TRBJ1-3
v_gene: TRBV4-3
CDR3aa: CASSQDSTASPTRAYFTIYF

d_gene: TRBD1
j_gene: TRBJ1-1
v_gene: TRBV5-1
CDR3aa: CASRQGANTEAFF

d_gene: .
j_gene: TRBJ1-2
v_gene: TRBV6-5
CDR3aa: CAGDGGAIYGYTF

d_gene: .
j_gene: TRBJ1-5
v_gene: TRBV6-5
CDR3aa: CASTLKLGNNQPQHF

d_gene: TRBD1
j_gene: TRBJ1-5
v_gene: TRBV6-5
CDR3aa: CASTRGLNQPQHF

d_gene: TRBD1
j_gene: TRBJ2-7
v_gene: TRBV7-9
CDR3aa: CASSLGTGDREQYF

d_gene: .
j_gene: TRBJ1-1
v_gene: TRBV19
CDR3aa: CASSAPGHMNTEAFF

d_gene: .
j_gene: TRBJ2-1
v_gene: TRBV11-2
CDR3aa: CASSPGDGVNEQFF

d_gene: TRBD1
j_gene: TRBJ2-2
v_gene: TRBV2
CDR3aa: CASSVTGPHGELFF

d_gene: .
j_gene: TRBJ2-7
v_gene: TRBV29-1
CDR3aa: CSVVRFPPYEQYF

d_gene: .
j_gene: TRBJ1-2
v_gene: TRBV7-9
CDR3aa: CASSPQGQPVGYTF

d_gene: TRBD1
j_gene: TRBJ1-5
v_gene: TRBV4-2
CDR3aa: CASSQDPTGNQPQHF

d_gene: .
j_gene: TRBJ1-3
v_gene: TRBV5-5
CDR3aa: CASSSEVLSGNTIYF

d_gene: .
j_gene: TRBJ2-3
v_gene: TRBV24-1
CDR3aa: CATEEADTQYF

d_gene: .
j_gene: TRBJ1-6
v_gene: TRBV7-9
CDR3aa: CASRREGNSPLHF